Each of the 23 T cell receptor beta chains below was sequenced from the same sample in a study of shared clonotypes between healthy human individuals. The assay was immunoSEQ multiplex PCR, and TCRdb's table has in-frame clones only and misses some. The sample lists about 1 million clones, 65% to 80% occurring once. Sequenced: memory CD4+ T cells sorted from blood. This sample's subset: CD45RA-negative fraction. Every receptor here comes from a man between 18 and 35 years old in good health.

The chain recombines TRBV23-1 with TRBJ1-2, with D unresolved. TRBV23-1 falls under the ORF class, with uncertain function. V shed 2 bases and J shed 4 bases, with 17 bases lying between them. There are 16 residues in the CDR3. The CDR3 coding sequence is TGCGCCAGCAGTCAAACCCAGCCGACGGTATTCTATGGCTACACCTTC. Translating gives CASSQTQPTVFYGYTF.

The chain uses TRBV6-4 and TRBJ2-1; TRBD1 is a possible D gene (5 bases). V lost 8 bases to trimming and J lost 12 bases, with 23 bases between them. CDR3 size: 14 residues. CDR1 and CDR2 (germline): MRHNA, SNTAGT. In DNA form, the CDR3 reads TGTGCCAGCCAACAAACAAACAGGTTTTCTGGGCAGTTCTTC. Residues: CASQQTNRFSGQFF.

The CDR3 nucleotides read TGTGCCAGCAGTTACTCGCCGGGGACAGGGACTTCCGAGCAGTACTTC. Protein sequence: CASSYSPGTGTSEQYF. The chain carries TRBV14 and TRBJ2-7; 9 positions match TRBD1. Per germline, CDR1 SGHDN and CDR2 FVKESK. The trim removed 6 bases at V and 6 bases at J, leaving 15 bases unmatched. This CDR3 contains 16 residues.

J is TRBJ2-1 and V is TRBV11-2, with D unclear. V was shortened by 5 bases and J by 0 bases, with 8 bases between the two germline ends. The CDR3 runs to 14 residues. CDR1 and CDR2 (germline): SGHAT, FQNNGV. The CDR3 DNA follows: TGTGCCAGCAGCCGCGCCACCTCCTACAATGAGCAGTTCTTC. It specifies CASSRATSYNEQFF.

This clone was observed once. The chain joins TRBV5-1 to TRBJ2-3; 10 bases line up with TRBD2. Germline V gives CDR1 SGHRS, CDR2 YFSETQ. The V segment lost 3 bases and the J segment 6 bases; nucleotides outside the gene matches: 13. This CDR3 contains 17 residues. This CDR3 reads CASSSRTSGSGRDTQYF. The DNA for the CDR3 is TGCGCCAGCAGCTCCAGGACTAGCGGTAGCGGACGGGATACGCAGTATTTT.

The rearrangement uses TRBV7-2 and TRBJ2-1; tentatively, D is TRBD1 (5 bases). Germline V gene lookup returns CDR1 SGHTA and CDR2 FQGNSA. This CDR3 has 15 residues. Trimming stripped 5 bases from V and 4 bases from J, with 15 bases between. CDR3 bases: TGTGCCAGCAGCCCCAGCAGGGCCGTTTACAATGAGCAGTTCTTC. This encodes CASSPSRAVYNEQFF.

The chain joins TRBV30 to TRBJ2-5; 7 bases agree with TRBD1. V trimming: 5 bases; J trimming: 4 bases; junction bases outside the gene matches: 4. The germline V gene has CDR1 GTSNPN and CDR2 SVGIG (reference sequence). The CDR3 has 12 residues. CDR3: CAWEGAGETQYF. CDR3 DNA: TGTGCCTGGGAGGGGGCGGGAGAGACCCAGTACTTC.

Concerning this clone: A far larger clone is one base from this, pointing to a likely read error. Other DNA sequences from this sample encode an identical CDR3 as well. The chain is built from TRBV27 and TRBJ2-7; maybe TRBD1 (5 bases). Germline loops: CDR1 MNHEY, CDR2 SMNVEV (reference sequence). The CDR3 runs 15 residues. CDR3 in DNA: TGTGCCAGCAGTTTGCGACAGTTCAGCTCCTACGAGCAATACTTC. This gives the protein CASSLRQFSSYEQYF.

This clone occurred a few times. This chain connects TRBV2 to TRBJ1-4; D remains ambiguous. Germline-derived CDR1 and CDR2 are SNHLY and FYNNEI. The V gene lost 5 bases and the J gene lost 12 bases, with 10 bases spanning the gap. The CDR3 extends over 11 amino acids. CDR3 in amino acids: CASSRDAELFF. In DNA form, the CDR3 reads TGTGCCAGCAGTAGGGATGCCGAACTGTTTTTT.

This clone was seen only a few times. This sequence joins TRBV2 and TRBJ1-5; no clear D gene. This CDR3 is 12 amino acids long. Trimming cost V 2 bases and J 7 bases, with 6 bases left between them. Germline assignment: CDR1 SNHLY and CDR2 FYNNEI. CDR3 in amino acids: CASSEMGQPQHF. The CDR3 coding sequence is TGTGCCAGCAGTGAAATGGGACAGCCCCAGCATTTT.

The rearrangement uses TRBV7-9 and TRBJ1-2; 7 bases align to TRBD1. The germline V gene encodes CDR1 SEHNR and CDR2 FQNEAQ (reference sequence). This CDR3 region has 18 residues. J was trimmed by 2 bases and V by 4 bases; bases with no gene match: 16. CDR3 amino acids: CASSSRMVGGAFNYGYTF. The CDR3 DNA sequence: TGTGCCAGCAGCTCCCGAATGGTAGGGGGCGCCTTCAACTATGGCTACACCTTC.

A note on this clone: The sample contains more than one DNA sequence encoding this CDR3. The rearrangement uses TRBV6-5 and TRBJ2-7; D is possibly TRBD2 (5 bases). This CDR3 comprises 14 residues. The germline CDR1 and CDR2 sequences are MNHEY and SVGAGI. V was cut by 1 base and J by 1 base, with 8 bases left in between. This CDR3 reads CASSYYRGSYEQYF. Here the CDR3 DNA reads TGTGCCAGCAGTTACTACCGGGGTTCCTACGAGCAGTACTTC.

V is TRBV2 and J is TRBJ2-4; TRBD2 matches 9 bases. This CDR3 contains 17 residues. Germline CDR1 and CDR2: SNHLY and FYNNEI. Trimming at V came to 0 bases and at J to 1 base, leaving 4 bases not matched to a gene. The CDR3 DNA reads TGTGCCAGCAGTGAAGCATGGCGGGGGGGGGCCAAAAACATTCAGTACTTC. It is translated as CASSEAWRGGAKNIQYF.

Details on this clone: This sample also contains other DNA sequences that code for the same CDR3. The rearrangement uses TRBV7-2 and TRBJ2-3; D remains ambiguous. This CDR3 is built from 11 residues. The germline V and J ends were trimmed by 0 bases and 6 bases, with 1 base remaining between them. Germline loops: CDR1 SGHTA, CDR2 FQGNSA. In DNA form, the CDR3 reads TGTGCCAGCAGCTTAGCCGATACGCAGTATTTT. Its translation is CASSLADTQYF.

The J gene is TRBJ2-3, the V gene TRBV2, with TRBD2 matching 8 bases. V was clipped by 9 bases and J by 0 bases; unmatched bases: 5. The CDR3 totals 14 residues. Germline V gene data show CDR1 as SNHLY and CDR2 as FYNNEI. The CDR3 nucleotides are TGTGCCAGTGTACAGCGGGAGAGCACAGATACGCAGTATTTT. Protein product: CASVQRESTDTQYF. Combining the CDR3 with reference TRBV2 and TRBJ2-3 gives the whole variable domain EPEVTQTPSHQVTQMGQEVILRCVPISNHLYFYWYRQILGQKVEFLVSFYNNEISEKSEIFDDQFSVERPDGSNFTLKIRSTKLEDSAMYFCASVQRESTDTQYFGPGTRLTVL.

This clone was detected a few times. The rearrangement links TRBV28 to TRBJ1-5; the match to TRBD1 covers 9 bases. V dropped 3 bases and J dropped 0; count of bases not matched to a gene: 3. CDR3 length equals 16 residues. Per the germline V gene, CDR1 is MDHEN and CDR2 is SYDVKM. The CDR3 sequence: CASSFRDRVSNQPQHF. DNA for the CDR3: TGTGCCAGCAGTTTCAGGGACAGGGTTAGCAATCAGCCCCAGCATTTT.

The chain carries TRBV10-3 and TRBJ1-2; 8 nucleotides match TRBD1. This CDR3 contains 11 residues. V shed 7 bases and J 7 bases; nucleotides not matched to a gene: 2. Per germline, CDR1 ENHRY and CDR2 SYGVKD. The CDR3 DNA follows: TGTGCCATCAAAGGACAGGGTGGCTACACCTTC. Encoded protein: CAIKGQGGYTF.

This chain uses TRBV5-1 with TRBJ2-5, with D tentatively TRBD1 or TRBD2 (5 bases each). The CDR3 is 13 residues long. Trimming cost V 7 bases and J 2 bases, with 12 bases left between them. Germline assignment: CDR1 SGHRS and CDR2 YFSETQ. The CDR3: CASAEGKQETQYF. For the CDR3, the DNA is TGCGCCAGCGCCGAGGGGAAACAAGAGACCCAGTACTTC.

The table lists this clone with a count of one. This chain uses TRBV2 with TRBJ2-7, with D possibly TRBD2 on 5 matching bases. Germline CDR1 reads SNHLY; CDR2 reads FYNNEI. V was pared by 6 bases and J by 0 bases, with 15 bases between. The CDR3 contains 15 residues. The CDR3 region is CASRDTGKNSYEQYF. The CDR3 DNA is TGTGCCAGCAGAGACACGGGAAAGAACTCCTACGAGCAGTACTTC.

This clone occurred once. The chain combines TRBV7-2 with TRBJ2-4; perhaps TRBD2 as D (6 bases). In germline, CDR1 is SGHTA, CDR2 FQGNSA. The CDR3 extends over 19 amino acids. V lost 2 bases and J lost 0, with 20 bases in between. The CDR3 loop is CASSLPDWGGTLAKNIQYF. Here the CDR3 DNA reads TGTGCCAGCAGCTTACCCGACTGGGGCGGGACCTTAGCCAAAAACATTCAGTACTTC.

The chain has TRBV7-9 and TRBJ1-5; D not certain. Trimming took off 1 base at V and 6 bases at J, with 7 bases between the two ends. Germline CDR1 and CDR2: SEHNR and FQNEAQ (reference sequence). The CDR3 loop spans 13 amino acids. The CDR3 here is CASSLGEAQPQHF. CDR3 in DNA: TGTGCCAGCAGCTTAGGGGAGGCTCAGCCCCAGCATTTT.

The gene calls are TRBV5-6 and TRBJ1-5, with no clear D. V was shortened by 4 bases and J by 6 bases, with 20 bases between the two germline ends. From germline, CDR1 is SGHDT and CDR2 YYEEEE. The CDR3 is 16 amino acids. The CDR3 nucleotides are TGTGCCAGCAGCACAAAGGGATCTACCTGGAGTCAGCCCCAGCATTTT. This codes for CASSTKGSTWSQPQHF. The full variable domain, in which reference TRBV5-6 and TRBJ1-5 provide the parts outside the CDR3, is DAGVTQSPTHLIKTRGQQVTLRCSPKSGHDTVSWYQQALGQGPQFIFQYYEEEERQRGNFPDRFSGHQFPNYSSELNVNALLLGDSALYLCASSTKGSTWSQPQHFGDGTRLSIL.

The V gene is TRBV10-3, the J gene TRBJ2-2, with D perhaps matching TRBD1 (5 bases). Deletions cut 6 bases from V and 1 base from J, with 6 bases between. The CDR3 totals 13 residues. Germline lookup yields CDR1 ENHRY and CDR2 SYGVKD. CDR3 residues: CAIRGENTGELFF. DNA for the CDR3: TGTGCCATCAGAGGGGAGAACACCGGGGAGCTGTTTTTT.